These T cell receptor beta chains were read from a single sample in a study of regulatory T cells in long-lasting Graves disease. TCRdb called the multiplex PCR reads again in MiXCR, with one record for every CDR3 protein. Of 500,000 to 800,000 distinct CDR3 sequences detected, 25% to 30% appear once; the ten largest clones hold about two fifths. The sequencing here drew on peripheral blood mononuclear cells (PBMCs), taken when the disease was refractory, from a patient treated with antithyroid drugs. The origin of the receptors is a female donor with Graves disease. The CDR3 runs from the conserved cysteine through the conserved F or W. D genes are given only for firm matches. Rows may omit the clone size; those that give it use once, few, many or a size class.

CDR3nt: TGCGCCAGCAGTGTAGAAGGGGGTAAGCAGTACTTC
CDR3aa: CASSVEGGKQYF
j_gene: TRBJ2-7
v_gene: TRBV10-2
abundance: many
d_gene: .

CDR3nt: TGCGCCAGCAGCCGGGAGGGGTCGAACACTGAAGCTTTCTTT
CDR3aa: CASSREGSNTEAFF
j_gene: TRBJ1-1
v_gene: TRBV5-1
abundance: many
d_gene: .

CDR3nt: TGTGCCAGCAGAGACAGGGTCGTAGGGTCCTACGAGCAGTACTTC
CDR3aa: CASRDRVVGSYEQYF
j_gene: TRBJ2-7
v_gene: TRBV2
abundance: .
d_gene: TRBD1

CDR3nt: TGTGCCAGCAGGCTCAGGGGCCGGGGGGAAGCTTTCTTT
CDR3aa: CASRLRGRGEAFF
j_gene: TRBJ1-1
v_gene: TRBV11-2
abundance: few
d_gene: .

CDR3nt: TGTGCCAGTGCCAAAGTTCGGGGACAGCGTTCCGGGGAGCTGTTTTTT
CDR3aa: CASAKVRGQRSGELFF
j_gene: TRBJ2-2
v_gene: TRBV19
abundance: few
d_gene: TRBD1

CDR3nt: TGTGCCAGCAGTTCCCGGGACCCGAATGAAAAACTGTTTTTT
CDR3aa: CASSSRDPNEKLFF
j_gene: TRBJ1-4
v_gene: TRBV12-3/TRBV12-4
abundance: few
d_gene: .

CDR3nt: TGTGCCAGCTCACCGGGACAGGGAGATGAGCAGTTCTTC
CDR3aa: CASSPGQGDEQFF
j_gene: TRBJ2-1
v_gene: TRBV18
abundance: .
d_gene: TRBD1

CDR3nt: TGTGCCAGCAGCTACATCAGGGGGCGAACTGAAGCTTTCTTT
CDR3aa: CASSYIRGRTEAFF
j_gene: TRBJ1-1
v_gene: TRBV28
abundance: .
d_gene: TRBD1

CDR3nt: TGCGCCAGCAGCCTCAGACAGGGGGTTGTCGGCTACACCTTC
CDR3aa: CASSLRQGVVGYTF
j_gene: TRBJ1-2
v_gene: TRBV5-1
abundance: few
d_gene: TRBD1

CDR3nt: TGTGCCAGCAGCCAAGTAAGTGACACCTATGGCTACACCTTC
CDR3aa: CASSQVSDTYGYTF
j_gene: TRBJ1-2
v_gene: TRBV3-1
abundance: few
d_gene: .

CDR3nt: TGTGCCAGCAGCTTAACCAACAGGGGCGAGCAGTACTTC
CDR3aa: CASSLTNRGEQYF
j_gene: TRBJ2-7
v_gene: TRBV7-3
abundance: many
d_gene: TRBD1

CDR3nt: TGTGCCAGCTCACCAAGAACAGATTACTATGGCTACACCTTC
CDR3aa: CASSPRTDYYGYTF
j_gene: TRBJ1-2
v_gene: TRBV18
abundance: few
d_gene: .

CDR3nt: TGCAGTGCTAGAGAGGGGGCGATTGACTATGGCTACACCTTC
CDR3aa: CSAREGAIDYGYTF
j_gene: TRBJ1-2
v_gene: TRBV20-1
abundance: .
d_gene: .

CDR3nt: TGTGCCAGCAGGATTGGGACAGCCAGCACAGATACGCAGTATTTT
CDR3aa: CASRIGTASTDTQYF
j_gene: TRBJ2-3
v_gene: TRBV6-1
abundance: few
d_gene: TRBD1

CDR3nt: TGTGCCAGCAGCTTGGATGGACAGGGGACACCAGAAGCTTTCTTT
CDR3aa: CASSLDGQGTPEAFF
j_gene: TRBJ1-1
v_gene: TRBV12-3/TRBV12-4
abundance: .
d_gene: TRBD1

CDR3nt: TGTGCCAGCAGCTCCCACTTAGCGGGAGTCTCCTACGAGCAGTACTTC
CDR3aa: CASSSHLAGVSYEQYF
j_gene: TRBJ2-7
v_gene: TRBV11-2
abundance: many
d_gene: TRBD2

CDR3nt: TGTGCCAGTAGTCGGGACATGCGGGGCTACACCTTC
CDR3aa: CASSRDMRGYTF
j_gene: TRBJ1-2
v_gene: TRBV19
abundance: .
d_gene: .

CDR3nt: TGTGCCAGCAGCTTAGCGCAAGTGGGGACCTACGAGCAGTACTTC
CDR3aa: CASSLAQVGTYEQYF
j_gene: TRBJ2-7
v_gene: TRBV11-2
abundance: few
d_gene: .

CDR3nt: TGTGCCAGCAGCTATAGCCGGGTCAGTCAGCCCCAGCATTTT
CDR3aa: CASSYSRVSQPQHF
j_gene: TRBJ1-5
v_gene: TRBV27
abundance: .
d_gene: .

CDR3nt: TGTGCCAGCAGTGAAACAGGGCGGCAGCCCCAGCATTTT
CDR3aa: CASSETGRQPQHF
j_gene: TRBJ1-5
v_gene: TRBV6-1
abundance: few
d_gene: .

CDR3nt: TGTGCCAGCATGTCAGGGTACACTGAAGCTTTCTTT
CDR3aa: CASMSGYTEAFF
j_gene: TRBJ1-1
v_gene: TRBV28
abundance: many
d_gene: .

CDR3nt: TGTGCCAGCAGTTCCGGCGGGGGGGCGAAGACCCAGTACTTC
CDR3aa: CASSSGGGAKTQYF
j_gene: TRBJ2-5
v_gene: TRBV28
abundance: many
d_gene: TRBD2

CDR3nt: TGCGCCAGCACTCCAGATCCGGGACAGGGGACCTACGAGCAGTACTTC
CDR3aa: CASTPDPGQGTYEQYF
j_gene: TRBJ2-7
v_gene: TRBV5-1
abundance: .
d_gene: TRBD1

CDR3nt: TGCGCCAGCAGCTTACAACCGGGACAGGCCTACGAGCAGTACTTC
CDR3aa: CASSLQPGQAYEQYF
j_gene: TRBJ2-7
v_gene: TRBV5-1
abundance: few
d_gene: TRBD1

CDR3nt: TGTGCCAGCAGCTTAGATCTTACACAGCAAGAGACCCAGTACTTC
CDR3aa: CASSLDLTQQETQYF
j_gene: TRBJ2-5
v_gene: TRBV11-2
abundance: few
d_gene: .

CDR3nt: TGTGCCAGCAGCTTAGCCCCGACAGGGAGTGAGCAGTTCTTC
CDR3aa: CASSLAPTGSEQFF
j_gene: TRBJ2-1
v_gene: TRBV11-3
abundance: .
d_gene: TRBD1